This entry is about one TCR beta chain. Its antigen is not identified. Rearranged V-D-J TRB sequences were amplified with a mixed TRB-A/B primer pool. In TCRdb, the multiplex PCR reads were re-called with MiXCR into one record per CDR3 protein. The table shows 2,000 to 2,500 distinct CDR3 sequences, with around 30% occurring only once. The sample belongs to a study of T cell repertoires in aging, cancer and after chemotherapy. Amplification of TCR beta used genomic DNA extracted from peripheral blood. This CDR3 has 14 residues. Germline CDR1 is SGHRS and CDR2 is YFSETQ. Trimming cost V 3 bases and J 3 bases, with 10 bases left between them. Findings of the study overall: Across the chemotherapy interval, each cancer cohort showed higher median generation probability, suggesting thymic rebound. The repertoire data cannot show anything about immunological memory following chemotherapy.

Sequencing input: blood. The chain is built from TRBV5-1 and TRBJ1-5; a possible D gene is TRBD1 (5 bases). The receptor was isolated from a human donor with a solid tumor. This chain's CDR3 is CASSSGHPNQPQHF. The CDR3 DNA follows: TGCGCCAGCAGCTCTGGACACCCCAATCAGCCCCAGCATTTT.